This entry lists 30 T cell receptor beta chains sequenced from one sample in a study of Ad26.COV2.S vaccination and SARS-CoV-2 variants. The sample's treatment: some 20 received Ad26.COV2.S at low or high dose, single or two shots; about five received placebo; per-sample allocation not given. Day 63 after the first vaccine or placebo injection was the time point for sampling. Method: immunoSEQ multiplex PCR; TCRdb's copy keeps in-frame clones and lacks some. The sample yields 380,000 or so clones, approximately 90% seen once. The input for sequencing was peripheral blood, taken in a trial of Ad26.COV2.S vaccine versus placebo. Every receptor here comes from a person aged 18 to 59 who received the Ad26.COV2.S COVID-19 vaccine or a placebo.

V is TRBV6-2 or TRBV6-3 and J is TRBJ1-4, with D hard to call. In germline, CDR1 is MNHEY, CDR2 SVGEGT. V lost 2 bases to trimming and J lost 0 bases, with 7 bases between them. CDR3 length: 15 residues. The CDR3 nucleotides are TGTGCCAGCAGTTACGAATATGCAACTAATGAAAAACTGTTTTTT. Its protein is CASSYEYATNEKLFF.

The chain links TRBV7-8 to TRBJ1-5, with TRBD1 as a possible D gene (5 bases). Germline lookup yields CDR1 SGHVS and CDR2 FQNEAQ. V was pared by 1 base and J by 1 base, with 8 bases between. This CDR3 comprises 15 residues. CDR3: CASSLGDLSNQPQHF. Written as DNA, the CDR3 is TGTGCCAGCAGCTTAGGGGACCTAAGCAATCAGCCCCAGCATTTT. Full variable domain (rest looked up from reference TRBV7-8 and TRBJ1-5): GAGVSQSPRYKVAKRGQDVALRCDPISGHVSLFWYQQALGQGPEFLTYFQNEAQLDKSGLPSDRFFAERPEGSVSTLKIQRTQQEDSAVYLCASSLGDLSNQPQHFGDGTRLSIL.

CDR3 sequence reads: CASSITGASTDTQYF. The CDR3 nucleotides are TGTGCCAGTAGTATAACCGGGGCGAGCACAGATACGCAGTATTTT. V and J are TRBV19 and TRBJ2-3, with D tentatively TRBD1 or TRBD2 (5 bases each). The CDR3 totals 15 residues. The germline V gene encodes CDR1 LNHDA and CDR2 SQIVND (reference sequence). Between the trimmed V and J ends, which lost 2 bases and 0 bases, there was a span of 9 bases.

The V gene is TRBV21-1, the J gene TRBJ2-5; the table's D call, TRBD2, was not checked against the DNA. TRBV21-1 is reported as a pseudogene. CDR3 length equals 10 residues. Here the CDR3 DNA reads TGTGCCAGCTACAAGAGGTCCCAGTACTTC. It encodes CASYKRSQYF.

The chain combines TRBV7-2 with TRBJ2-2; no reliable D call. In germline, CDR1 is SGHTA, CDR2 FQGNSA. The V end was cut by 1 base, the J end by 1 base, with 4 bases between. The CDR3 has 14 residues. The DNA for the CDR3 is TGTGCCAGCAGCTTAGTCGTGAACACCGGGGAGCTGTTTTTT. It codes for CASSLVVNTGELFF.

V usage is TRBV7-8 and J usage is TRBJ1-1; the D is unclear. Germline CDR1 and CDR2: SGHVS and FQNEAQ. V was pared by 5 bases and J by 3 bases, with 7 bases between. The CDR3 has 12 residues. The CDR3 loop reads CASSQTDTEAFF. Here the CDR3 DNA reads TGTGCCAGCAGCCAGACGGACACTGAAGCTTTCTTT.

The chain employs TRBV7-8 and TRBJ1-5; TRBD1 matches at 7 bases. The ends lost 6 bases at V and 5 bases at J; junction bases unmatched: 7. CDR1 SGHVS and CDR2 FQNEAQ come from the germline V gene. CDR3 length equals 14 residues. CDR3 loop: CASSSAQGDQPQHF. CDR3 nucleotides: TGTGCCAGCAGTTCCGCCCAGGGGGATCAGCCCCAGCATTTT.

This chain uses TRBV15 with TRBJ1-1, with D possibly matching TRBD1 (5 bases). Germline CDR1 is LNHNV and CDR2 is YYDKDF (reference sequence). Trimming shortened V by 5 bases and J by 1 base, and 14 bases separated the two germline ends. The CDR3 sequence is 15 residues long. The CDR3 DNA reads TGTGCCACCAGCCCCCGGGACGGCAGGAACACTGAAGCTTTCTTT. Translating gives CATSPRDGRNTEAFF.

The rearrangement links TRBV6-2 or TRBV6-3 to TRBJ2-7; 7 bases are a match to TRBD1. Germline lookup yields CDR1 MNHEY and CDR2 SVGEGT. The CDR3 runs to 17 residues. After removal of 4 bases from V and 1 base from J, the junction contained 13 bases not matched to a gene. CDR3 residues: CASSSPFRDSYSYEQYF. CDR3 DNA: TGTGCCAGCAGTTCACCTTTCCGGGACAGCTATTCCTACGAGCAGTACTTC.

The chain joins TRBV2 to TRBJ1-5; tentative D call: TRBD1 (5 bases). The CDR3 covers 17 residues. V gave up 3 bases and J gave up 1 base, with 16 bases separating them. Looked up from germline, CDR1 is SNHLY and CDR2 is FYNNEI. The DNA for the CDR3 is TGTGCCAGCAGTGATCCGACAGCTGAGGAAAGCAATCAGCCCCAGCATTTT. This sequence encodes CASSDPTAEESNQPQHF.

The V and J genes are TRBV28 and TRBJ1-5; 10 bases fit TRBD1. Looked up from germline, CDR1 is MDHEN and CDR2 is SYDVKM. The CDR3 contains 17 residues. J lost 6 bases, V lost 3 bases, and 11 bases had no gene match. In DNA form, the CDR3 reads TGTGCCAGCAGTTTCTTTATCGGACAGGGGGTATCTCAGCCCCAGCATTTT. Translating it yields CASSFFIGQGVSQPQHF.

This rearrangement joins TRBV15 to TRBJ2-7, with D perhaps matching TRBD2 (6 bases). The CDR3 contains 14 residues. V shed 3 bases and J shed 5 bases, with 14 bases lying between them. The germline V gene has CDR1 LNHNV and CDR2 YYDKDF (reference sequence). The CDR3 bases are TGTGCCACCAGCAGGGCGGGGTCTAGCGACGAGCAGTACTTC. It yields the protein CATSRAGSSDEQYF.

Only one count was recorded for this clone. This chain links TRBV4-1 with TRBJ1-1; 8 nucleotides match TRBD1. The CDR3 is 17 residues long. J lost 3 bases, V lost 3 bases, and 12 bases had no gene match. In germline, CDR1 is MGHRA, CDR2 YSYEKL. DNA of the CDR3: TGCGCCAGCAGCCACGCATCGGACAGGGCCTTTTACACTGAAGCTTTCTTT. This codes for CASSHASDRAFYTEAFF.

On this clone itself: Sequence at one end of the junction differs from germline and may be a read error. The CDR3 coding sequence is TGTGCCAGCAGTATAGCGGGAGCCGTGCAGTACTTC. Translating it yields CASSIAGAVQYF. The V gene is TRBV12-3 or TRBV12-4, the J gene TRBJ2-7; 9 bases match TRBD2. The CDR3 runs to 12 residues.

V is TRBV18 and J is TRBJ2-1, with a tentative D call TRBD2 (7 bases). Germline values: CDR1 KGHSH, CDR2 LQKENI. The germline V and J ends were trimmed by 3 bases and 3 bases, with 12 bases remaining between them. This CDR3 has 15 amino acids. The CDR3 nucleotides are TGTGCCAGCTCACCTTCGGGGGGCGGCTACAATGAGCAGTTCTTC. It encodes CASSPSGGGYNEQFF.

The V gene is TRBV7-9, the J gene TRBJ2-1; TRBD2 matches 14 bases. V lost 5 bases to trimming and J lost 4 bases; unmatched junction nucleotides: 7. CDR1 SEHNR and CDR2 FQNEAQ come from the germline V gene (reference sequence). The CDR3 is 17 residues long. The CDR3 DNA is TGTGCCAGCAGCCCGACTAGCGGGAGGGCCCGGTACAATGAGCAGTTCTTC. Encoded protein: CASSPTSGRARYNEQFF.

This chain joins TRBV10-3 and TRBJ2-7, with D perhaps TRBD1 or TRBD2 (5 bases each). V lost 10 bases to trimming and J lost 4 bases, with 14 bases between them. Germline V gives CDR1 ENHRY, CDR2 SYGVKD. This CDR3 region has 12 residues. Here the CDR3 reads CATGRQLYEQYF. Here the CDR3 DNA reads TGTGCCACGGGGCGACAGCTATACGAGCAGTACTTC.

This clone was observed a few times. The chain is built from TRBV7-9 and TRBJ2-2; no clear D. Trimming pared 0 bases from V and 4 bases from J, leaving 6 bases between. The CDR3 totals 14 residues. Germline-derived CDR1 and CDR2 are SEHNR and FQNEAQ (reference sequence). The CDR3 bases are TGTGCCAGCAGCTTAGCGGTGGCCACCGGGGAGCTGTTTTTT. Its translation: CASSLAVATGELFF.

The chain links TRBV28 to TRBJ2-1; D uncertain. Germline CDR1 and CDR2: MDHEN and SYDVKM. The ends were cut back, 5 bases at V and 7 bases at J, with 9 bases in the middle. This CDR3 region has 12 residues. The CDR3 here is CASSASRNEQFF. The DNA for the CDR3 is TGTGCCAGCAGTGCCAGTAGGAATGAGCAGTTCTTC.

CDR3 sequence reads: CASSLPDRDGSPLHF. The DNA for the CDR3 is TGTGCCAGCAGCTTGCCGGACAGGGATGGATCACCCCTCCACTTT. V gene TRBV5-6 combines with J gene TRBJ1-6; 8 bases align to TRBD1. CDR1 SGHDT and CDR2 YYEEEE come from the germline V gene. The CDR3 is 15 residues long. Losses at the gene ends were 1 base for V and 10 bases for J; bases not matched to a gene: 7.

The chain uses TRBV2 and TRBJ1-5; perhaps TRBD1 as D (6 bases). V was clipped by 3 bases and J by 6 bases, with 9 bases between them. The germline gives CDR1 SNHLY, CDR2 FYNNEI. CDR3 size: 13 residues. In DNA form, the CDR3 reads TGTGCCAGCAGTGACAGGGGCGGTCAGCCCCAGCATTTT. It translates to CASSDRGGQPQHF.

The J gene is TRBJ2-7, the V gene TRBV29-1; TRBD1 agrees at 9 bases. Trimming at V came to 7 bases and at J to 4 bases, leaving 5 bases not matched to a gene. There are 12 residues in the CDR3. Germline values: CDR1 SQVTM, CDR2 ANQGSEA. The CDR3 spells CSGQTGGYEQYF. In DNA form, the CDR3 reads TGCAGCGGGCAGACAGGGGGTTACGAGCAGTACTTC.

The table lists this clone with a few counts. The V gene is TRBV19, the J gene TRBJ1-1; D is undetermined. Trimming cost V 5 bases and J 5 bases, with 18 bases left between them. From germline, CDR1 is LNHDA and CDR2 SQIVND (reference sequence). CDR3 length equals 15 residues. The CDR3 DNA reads TGTGCCAGTAGTTACCGGGAGCCCAGGAAGACTGAAGCTTTCTTT. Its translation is CASSYREPRKTEAFF.

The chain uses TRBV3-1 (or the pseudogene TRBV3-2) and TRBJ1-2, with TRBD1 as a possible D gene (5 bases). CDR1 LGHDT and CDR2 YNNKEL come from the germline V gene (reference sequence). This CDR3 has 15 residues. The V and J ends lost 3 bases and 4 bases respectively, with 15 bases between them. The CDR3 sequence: CASSQGSRGSYGYTF. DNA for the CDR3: TGTGCCAGCAGCCAGGGGAGCCGGGGGAGCTATGGCTACACCTTC.

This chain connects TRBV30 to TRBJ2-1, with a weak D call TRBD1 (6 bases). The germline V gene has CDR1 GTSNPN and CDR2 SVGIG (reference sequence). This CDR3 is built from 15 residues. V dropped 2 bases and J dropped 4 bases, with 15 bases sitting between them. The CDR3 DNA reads TGTGCCTGGAGTAAAGGGCAGGGGTCATACAATGAGCAGTTCTTC. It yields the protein CAWSKGQGSYNEQFF.

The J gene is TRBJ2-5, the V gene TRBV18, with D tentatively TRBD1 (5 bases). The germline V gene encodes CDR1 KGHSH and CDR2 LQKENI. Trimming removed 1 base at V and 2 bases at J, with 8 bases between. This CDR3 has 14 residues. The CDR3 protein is CASSPRQPQETQYF. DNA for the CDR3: TGTGCCAGCTCACCACGACAGCCTCAAGAGACCCAGTACTTC.

CDR3 residues: CASSRGQGVSQETQYF. Written as DNA, the CDR3 is TGTGCCAGTAGTAGGGGACAGGGGGTTTCCCAAGAGACCCAGTACTTC. The chain joins TRBV19 to TRBJ2-5; 11 bases match TRBD1. CDR1 LNHDA and CDR2 SQIVND come from the germline V gene (reference sequence). The CDR3 covers 16 residues. Trimming took 4 bases from V and 1 from J; bases not matched to a gene: 5. Together with reference TRBV19 and TRBJ2-5, the CDR3 gives the full variable domain: DGGITQSPKYLFRKEGQNVTLSCEQNLNHDAMYWYRQDPGQGLRLIYYSQIVNDFQKGDIAEGYSVSREKKESFPLTVTSAQKNPTAFYLCASSRGQGVSQETQYFGPGTRLLVL.

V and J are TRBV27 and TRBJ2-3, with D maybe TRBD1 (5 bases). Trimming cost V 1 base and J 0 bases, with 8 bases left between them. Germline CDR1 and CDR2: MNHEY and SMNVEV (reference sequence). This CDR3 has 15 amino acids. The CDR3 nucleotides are TGTGCCAGCAGTTTATGGCAGGGTAGCACAGATACGCAGTATTTT. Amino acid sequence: CASSLWQGSTDTQYF.

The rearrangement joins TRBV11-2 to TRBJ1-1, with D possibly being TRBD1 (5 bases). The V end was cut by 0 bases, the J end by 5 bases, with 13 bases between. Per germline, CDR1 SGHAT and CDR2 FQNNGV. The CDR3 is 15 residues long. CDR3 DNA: TGTGCCAGCAGCTTAGATGCTGGGGGTCATACTGAAGCTTTCTTT. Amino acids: CASSLDAGGHTEAFF.

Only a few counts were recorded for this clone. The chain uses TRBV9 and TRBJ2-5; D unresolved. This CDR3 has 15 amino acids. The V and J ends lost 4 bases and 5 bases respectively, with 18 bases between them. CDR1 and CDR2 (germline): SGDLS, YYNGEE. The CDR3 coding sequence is TGTGCCAGCAGCAGATCGGACCTCAAGAGGGAGACCCAGTACTTC. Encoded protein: CASSRSDLKRETQYF. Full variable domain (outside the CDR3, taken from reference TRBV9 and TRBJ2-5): DSGVTQTPKHLITATGQRVTLRCSPRSGDLSVYWYQQSLDQGLQFLIQYYNGEERAKGNILERFSAQQFPDLHSELNLSSLELGDSALYFCASSRSDLKRETQYFGPGTRLLVL.